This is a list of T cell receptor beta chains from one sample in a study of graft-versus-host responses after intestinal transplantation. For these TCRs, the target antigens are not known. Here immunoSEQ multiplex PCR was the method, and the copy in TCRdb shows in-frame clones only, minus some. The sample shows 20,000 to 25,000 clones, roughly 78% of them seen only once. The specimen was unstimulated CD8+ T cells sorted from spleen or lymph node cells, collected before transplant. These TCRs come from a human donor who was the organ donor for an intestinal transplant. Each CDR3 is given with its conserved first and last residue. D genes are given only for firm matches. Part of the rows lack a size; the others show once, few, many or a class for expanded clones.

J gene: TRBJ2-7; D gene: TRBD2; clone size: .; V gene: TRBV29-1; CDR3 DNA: TGCAGCGTTGGCGGGGGGATTTCCTACGAGCAGTACTTC; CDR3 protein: CSVGGGISYEQYF
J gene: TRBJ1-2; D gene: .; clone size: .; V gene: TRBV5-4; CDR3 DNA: TGTGCCAGCAGCTTAACCGGGACGGAGGGCTACACCTTC; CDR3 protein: CASSLTGTEGYTF
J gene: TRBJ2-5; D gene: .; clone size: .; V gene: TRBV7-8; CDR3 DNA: TGTGCCAGCAGCTTCCGCCATGGGGGGGGCTTCAATAGTAAGACCCAGTACTTC; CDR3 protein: CASSFRHGGGFNSKTQYF
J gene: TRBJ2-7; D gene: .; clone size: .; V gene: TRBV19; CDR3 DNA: TGTGCCAGTAGTCTCCGACCGGAACTCCCCTACGAGCAGTACTTC; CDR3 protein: CASSLRPELPYEQYF
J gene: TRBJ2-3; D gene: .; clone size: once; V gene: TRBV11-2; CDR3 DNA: TGTGCCAGCAGCGTCCGGGATCTTAAGGCAGATACGCAGTATTTT; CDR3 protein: CASSVRDLKADTQYF
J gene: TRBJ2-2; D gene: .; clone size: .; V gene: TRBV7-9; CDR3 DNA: TGTGCCAGCAGCTTCGACGTCCCTTTGAGAGGGGACGTCGCCGGGGAGCTGTTTTTT; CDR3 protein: CASSFDVPLRGDVAGELFF
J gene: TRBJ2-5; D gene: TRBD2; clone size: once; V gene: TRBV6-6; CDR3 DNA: TGTGCCAGCAGTTCTTCCGGGACTAGCGGACAAGAGACCCAGTACTTC; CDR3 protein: CASSSSGTSGQETQYF
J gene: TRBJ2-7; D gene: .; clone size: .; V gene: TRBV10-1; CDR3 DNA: TGCGCCAGCAGTGAGTCAAGGAATACCTACGAGCAGTACTTC; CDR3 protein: CASSESRNTYEQYF
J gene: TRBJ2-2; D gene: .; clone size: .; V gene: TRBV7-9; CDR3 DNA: TGTGCCAGCACTATAAACCCATGGCGGACGACCACCGGGGAGCTGTTTTTT; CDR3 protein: CASTINPWRTTTGELFF
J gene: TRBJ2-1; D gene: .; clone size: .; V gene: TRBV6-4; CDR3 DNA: TGTGCCAGCAGTGACGGCAGGAACAATGAGCAGTTCTTC; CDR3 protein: CASSDGRNNEQFF
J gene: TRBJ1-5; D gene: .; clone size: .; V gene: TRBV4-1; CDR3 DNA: TGCGCCAGCAGCCAAGATCGGGGCTTTAATCAGCCCCAGCATTTT; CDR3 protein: CASSQDRGFNQPQHF
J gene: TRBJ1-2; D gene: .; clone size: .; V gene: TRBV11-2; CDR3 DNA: TGTGCCAGCAGCAAGACAGCAGGCTATGGCTACACCTTC; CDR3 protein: CASSKTAGYGYTF
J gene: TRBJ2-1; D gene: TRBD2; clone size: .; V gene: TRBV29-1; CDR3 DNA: TGCAGCACAAGCGGGGGGGCCTACAATGAGCAGTTCTTC; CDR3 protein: CSTSGGAYNEQFF
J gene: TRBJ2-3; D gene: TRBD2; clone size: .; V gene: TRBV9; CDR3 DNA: TGTGCCAGCAGCGTAGCCACACTAGCGGGGGGGGCAGATACGCAGTATTTT; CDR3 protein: CASSVATLAGGADTQYF
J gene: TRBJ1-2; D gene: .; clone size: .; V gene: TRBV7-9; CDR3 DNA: TGTGCCAGCAGCTTAGTTGGGCAGGGAGGTAGGGATGGCTACACCTTC; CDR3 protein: CASSLVGQGGRDGYTF
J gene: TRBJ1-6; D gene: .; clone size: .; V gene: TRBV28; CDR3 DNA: TGTGCCAGCAGTTTAGAGGGTGTGGGTTCACCCCTCCACTTT; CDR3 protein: CASSLEGVGSPLHF
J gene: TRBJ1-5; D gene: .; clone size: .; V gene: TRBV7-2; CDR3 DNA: TGTGCCAGCAGCTACAATTCAATGCCAGTTCAGCCCCAGCATTTT; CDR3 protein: CASSYNSMPVQPQHF
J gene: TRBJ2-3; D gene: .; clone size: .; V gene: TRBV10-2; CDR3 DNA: TGCGCCAGCAGTGACATGGGGGCAGGGACGCAGTATTTT; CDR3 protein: CASSDMGAGTQYF